These 24 T cell receptor beta chains came from one sample sequenced in a study of cytomegalovirus exposure and HLA in healthy donors (dated by TCRdb to the late 2010s). Libraries were made using the immunoSEQ multiplex PCR assay. A mixture of 60 forward primers for TCR Vbeta segments and 13 reverse primers for TCR Jbeta segments was used in the multiplex PCR. TCRdb took over this immuneACCESS table, retaining in-frame rearrangements with V and J assigned. Such tables are incomplete; in checked studies, under half of the missing clones stem from an unresolved V gene, and the remainder is unexplained. This sample comprises approximately 150,000 clones, under 90% of them detected only once. The ten largest clones add up to 4.8% of the sample. Sequencing was performed on PBMCs. The receptors come from a man aged 18 to 29 in good health and CMV-seronegative.

The chain carries TRBV6-1 and TRBJ2-3; no reliable D call. V was clipped by 7 bases and J by 3 bases, with 8 bases between them. This CDR3 has 12 residues. Germline assignment: CDR1 MNHNS and CDR2 SASEGT. The CDR3 sequence is CASTFYTDTQYF. Here the CDR3 DNA reads TGTGCCAGCACTTTCTATACAGATACGCAGTATTTT.

CDR3 bases: TGTGCCACCCAAGATACGCAGTATTTT. It yields the protein CATQDTQYF. V is TRBV6-4 and J is TRBJ2-3; D gene ambiguous. Germline V CDR1 and CDR2: MRHNA, SNTAGT. The CDR3 sequence is 9 residues long. V was clipped by 10 bases and J by 5 bases, with 4 bases between them.

The genes are TRBV19 and TRBJ1-3; 7 nucleotides match TRBD1. The trim removed 6 bases at V and 0 bases at J, leaving 8 bases unmatched. The CDR3 is made up of 16 amino acids. Per germline, CDR1 LNHDA and CDR2 SQIVND (reference sequence). CDR3 amino acids: CASSDRGQHSGNTIYF. CDR3 nucleotide sequence: TGTGCCAGTAGCGACCGGGGACAGCACTCTGGAAACACCATATATTTT.

The J gene is TRBJ1-1, the V gene TRBV27, with 8 bases aligning to TRBD1. With 8 bases clipped from V and 6 bases from J, the junction kept 11 bases outside the gene matches. CDR3 size: 14 residues. Germline values: CDR1 MNHEY, CDR2 SMNVEV (reference sequence). DNA for the CDR3: TGTGCCAGCGGTGACAGGGGTAGCTACTCTGAAGCTTTCTTT. Its translation: CASGDRGSYSEAFF.

The V call is TRBV6-1, the J call TRBJ2-3; D not certain. The V gene's germline CDR1 is MNHNS and CDR2 SASEGT. The ends were cut back, 0 bases at V and 6 bases at J, with 7 bases in the middle. The length of the CDR3 is 13 residues. The CDR3 sequence: CASSEAAKDTQYF. DNA of the CDR3: TGTGCCAGCAGTGAAGCAGCGAAGGATACGCAGTATTTT.

This chain joins TRBV5-1 and TRBJ1-5; D unclear. The germline gives CDR1 SGHRS, CDR2 YFSETQ. The CDR3 loop spans 15 amino acids. V lost 3 bases and J 0 bases, leaving 10 bases between the germline ends. CDR3 sequence: CASSSGLDSNQPQHF. CDR3 nucleotides: TGCGCCAGCAGCTCTGGGCTTGATAGCAATCAGCCCCAGCATTTT.

The chain couples TRBV6-6 to TRBJ2-1; 8 bases are a match to TRBD1. V shed 3 bases, J shed 6 bases, and the junction held 7 bases outside the gene matches. CDR3 size: 15 residues. In germline, CDR1 is MNHNY, CDR2 SVGAGI (reference sequence). The DNA for the CDR3 is TGTGCCAGCAGTTATAGTGGACAGGGAGTCAATGAGCAGTTCTTC. It encodes CASSYSGQGVNEQFF.

Only a few counts were recorded for this clone. The V call is TRBV6-5, the J call TRBJ1-4, with a weak D call TRBD1 (6 bases). CDR1 and CDR2 (germline): MNHEY, SVGAGI. This CDR3 is 14 amino acids long. Trimming left V 0 bases short and J 6 bases short, with 8 bases between. The CDR3: CASSYSYRDEKLFF. The CDR3 bases are TGTGCCAGCAGTTACTCGTACAGGGATGAAAAACTGTTTTTT.

The V gene is TRBV2, the J gene TRBJ2-1, with 14 bases matching TRBD2. Looked up from germline, CDR1 is SNHLY and CDR2 is FYNNEI. The CDR3 is 17 residues long. Unmatched junction bases numbered 4, after V lost 6 bases and J lost 0 bases. The CDR3 coding sequence is TGTGCCAGCAGCCCCGGACTAGCGGGAGGCTCCTACAATGAGCAGTTCTTC. Its protein is CASSPGLAGGSYNEQFF.

The gene calls are TRBV7-6 and TRBJ2-5; 10 bases line up with TRBD1. CDR3 length: 14 amino acids. The V gene end was trimmed by 5 bases and the J gene end by 4 bases; junction bases not matched to a gene: 4. Per germline, CDR1 SGHVS and CDR2 FNYEAQ. The CDR3 region is CASSDRGRGETQYF. CDR3 DNA sequence: TGTGCCAGCAGCGACAGGGGGCGGGGAGAGACCCAGTACTTC.

The chain is built from TRBV7-9 and TRBJ2-5; 9 nucleotides align to TRBD1. With V trimmed by 3 bases and J by 5 bases, 4 bases remained unmatched. There are 14 residues in the CDR3. The germline V gene encodes CDR1 SEHNR and CDR2 FQNEAQ (reference sequence). CDR3: CASSFTGGAETQYF. CDR3 DNA: TGTGCCAGCAGCTTCACAGGGGGCGCCGAGACCCAGTACTTC.

This clone was found once. DNA for the CDR3: TGTGCCAGCAGTTCGGGGGGGCCCCAGCATTTT. Amino acids: CASSSGGPQHF. The chain combines TRBV6-5 with TRBJ1-5; D is perhaps TRBD1 (5 bases). CDR1 and CDR2 (germline): MNHEY, SVGAGI. The CDR3 contains 11 residues. V dropped 4 bases and J dropped 9 bases, with 7 bases sitting between them.

This chain links TRBV28 with TRBJ2-7; TRBD2 matches at 7 bases. V dropped 3 bases and J dropped 3; count of bases not matched to a gene: 2. The germline V gene has CDR1 MDHEN and CDR2 SYDVKM. The CDR3 sequence is 13 residues long. In DNA, the CDR3 is TGTGCCAGCAGTTTCTGGGACTACTACGAGCAGTACTTC. Translating it yields CASSFWDYYEQYF.

The V call is TRBV7-9, the J call TRBJ2-5, with D maybe TRBD2 (6 bases). The germline V gene encodes CDR1 SEHNR and CDR2 FQNEAQ (reference sequence). CDR3 size: 16 residues. V lost 1 base, J lost 2 bases, and 14 bases lay in between. CDR3 coding DNA: TGTGCCAGCAGCTTAGGGGTAGGGGACTTTCAAGAGACCCAGTACTTC. It translates to CASSLGVGDFQETQYF.

This sequence joins TRBV28 and TRBJ2-1, with 12 positions matching TRBD2. With V trimmed by 2 bases and J by 9 bases, 8 bases remained unmatched. The CDR3 totals 16 residues. CDR1 is MDHEN, CDR2 SYDVKM, per germline. DNA of the CDR3: TGTGCCAGCAGTTTACTAGCGGGAGGGCTGATCGGTGAGCAGTTCTTC. Protein: CASSLLAGGLIGEQFF.

The sample holds one count of this clone. This chain links TRBV4-1 with TRBJ2-7; 14 bases line up with TRBD2. Germline CDR1 MGHRA, CDR2 YSYEKL. The CDR3 spans 16 residues. V gave up 4 bases and J gave up 7 bases; unmatched junction bases: 9. CDR3 sequence: CASSRAGTSGSWEQYF. CDR3 DNA: TGCGCCAGCAGCCGGGCCGGGACTAGCGGGAGTTGGGAGCAGTACTTC.

In regard to this clone: An end of the junction does not agree with germline; a read error may underlie this. This chain connects TRBV6-5 to TRBJ2-1, with D possibly matching TRBD1 (6 bases). This CDR3 comprises 15 residues. Per germline, CDR1 MNHEY and CDR2 SVGAGI. The CDR3 sequence is CASSDSGTPNNEQFF. In DNA form, the CDR3 reads TGTGCCAGCAGTGACTCCGGGACACCGAACAATGAGCAGTTCTTC.

The rearrangement uses TRBV7-9 and TRBJ2-1; D remains ambiguous. The germline V gene encodes CDR1 SEHNR and CDR2 FQNEAQ (reference sequence). This CDR3 comprises 15 residues. Trimming pared 5 bases from V and 6 bases from J, leaving 17 bases between. The CDR3 nucleotides read TGTGCCAGCAGCCCACGGCTAGGTGGTGGCAATGAGCAGTTCTTC. It encodes CASSPRLGGGNEQFF.

The CDR3 protein is CASSGTSAGEQYF. The CDR3 nucleotides read TGTGCCAGCAGCGGGACTAGCGCTGGAGAGCAGTACTTC. The gene calls are TRBV27 and TRBJ2-7; 10 bases fit TRBD2. The CDR3 sequence is 13 residues long. V lost 6 bases and J lost 7; bases outside the gene matches: 6. The V gene's germline CDR1 is MNHEY and CDR2 SMNVEV (reference sequence).

The chain uses TRBV28 and TRBJ2-1; D uncertain. Germline CDR1 and CDR2: MDHEN and SYDVKM. The CDR3 runs to 14 residues. The V end was cut by 6 bases, the J end by 0 bases, with 9 bases between. The CDR3 region is CASRPRSSYNEQFF. CDR3 DNA: TGTGCCAGCAGACCACGGAGCTCCTACAATGAGCAGTTCTTC. Combining the CDR3 with reference TRBV28 and TRBJ2-1 gives the whole variable domain DVKVTQSSRYLVKRTGEKVFLECVQDMDHENMFWYRQDPGLGLRLIYFSYDVKMKEKGDIPEGYSVSREKKERFSLILESASTNQTSMYLCASRPRSSYNEQFFGPGTRLTVL.

This chain joins TRBV28 and TRBJ1-1; 8 bases are a match to TRBD1. CDR3 length: 15 residues. CDR1 MDHEN and CDR2 SYDVKM come from the germline V gene. V lost 6 bases to trimming and J lost 1 base; unmatched junction nucleotides: 7. In nucleotides, the CDR3 is TGTGCCAGCAGCGCCTCCCAGGGGGCGAACACTGAAGCTTTCTTT. As protein: CASSASQGANTEAFF.

The rearrangement uses TRBV12-5 and TRBJ2-7; D is unclear. CDR3 length: 13 residues. The V gene's germline CDR1 is LGHNT and CDR2 FRNRAP. The ends were cut back, 4 bases at V and 1 base at J, with 8 bases in the middle. The CDR3 is CASGSLNSYEQYF. CDR3 coding DNA: TGTGCTAGTGGTTCCCTAAATTCCTACGAGCAGTACTTC.

The count of this clone is one. The rearrangement joins TRBV29-1 to TRBJ2-2; D might be TRBD2 (6 bases). V was trimmed by 6 bases and J by 5 bases, leaving 13 bases between them. The length of the CDR3 is 13 residues. Germline V gene sequence: CDR1 SQVTM, CDR2 ANQGSEA. CDR3: CSVAKLATGELFF. In nucleotides, the CDR3 is TGCAGCGTCGCTAAACTAGCAACCGGGGAGCTGTTTTTT.

The chain carries TRBV7-2 and TRBJ2-4; the D gene is possibly TRBD2 (6 bases). This CDR3 has 17 amino acids. The germline gives CDR1 SGHTA, CDR2 FQGNSA. V shed 0 bases and J shed 1 base, with 13 bases lying between them. The CDR3 DNA follows: TGTGCCAGCAGCTTAGCGGGCGGGATGGGGGCCAAAAACATTCAGTACTTC. Its translation is CASSLAGGMGAKNIQYF.